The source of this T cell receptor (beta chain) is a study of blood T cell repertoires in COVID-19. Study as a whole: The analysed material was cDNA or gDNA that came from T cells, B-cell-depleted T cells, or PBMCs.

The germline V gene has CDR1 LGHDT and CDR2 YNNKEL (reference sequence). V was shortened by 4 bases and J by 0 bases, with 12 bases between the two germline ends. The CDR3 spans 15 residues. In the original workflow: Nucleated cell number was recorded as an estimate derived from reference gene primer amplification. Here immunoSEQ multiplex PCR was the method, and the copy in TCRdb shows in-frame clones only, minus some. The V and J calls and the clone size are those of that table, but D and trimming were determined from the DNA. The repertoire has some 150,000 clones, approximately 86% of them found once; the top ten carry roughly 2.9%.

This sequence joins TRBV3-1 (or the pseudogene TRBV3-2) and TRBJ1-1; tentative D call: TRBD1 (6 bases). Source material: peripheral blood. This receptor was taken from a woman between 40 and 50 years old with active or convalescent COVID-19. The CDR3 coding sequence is TGTGCCAGCAGCCGCACGCAGGGGTTGAACACTGAAGCTTTCTTT. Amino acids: CASSRTQGLNTEAFF.